A single TCR beta chain is shown here with its context. These data are taken from a study of response to subunit inactivated influenza vaccine. Germline lookup yields CDR1 SGHRS and CDR2 YFSETQ. The CDR3 sequence is 15 residues long. Trimming took off 0 bases at V and 6 bases at J, with 15 bases between the two ends. TCRdb redid the calling of the RT-PCR reads with MiXCR, one entry per CDR3 protein. The sample carries about 650,000 distinct CDR3 sequences, 14% recorded once. This chain links TRBV5-1 with TRBJ1-2, with D perhaps matching TRBD1 (5 bases). The clonotype was recovered from a man in his forties or fifties who received an inactivated influenza vaccine. The sequencing here drew on PBMCs from blood, taken 14 to 15 days before vaccination. As DNA, the CDR3 is TGCGCCAGCAGCTTGGTTGTGGGACCGGGAGATGGCTACACCTTC. It yields the protein CASSLVVGPGDGYTF.